The 5 T cell receptor beta chains listed next were all sequenced from one sample in a study of T-cell reconstitution after alpha-beta-depleted transplantation in children (dated by TCRdb to the mid-2010s). The library relied on PCR. The sample was run on an Illumina HiSeq 2500. TCR library preparation used molecular barcoding, with unique molecular identifiers applied to normalize quantification of the TCRbeta repertoire. TCRdb reprocessing: public reads trimmed at Q25 with fastp, clones called with MiXCR, in-frame beta chains kept. Each record represents a unique CDR3 protein, reported with the most common genes and DNA among its rows. In this sample the table shows about 58,000 distinct CDR3 sequences, approximately 43% of which occur a single time. The leading ten clones occupy 98% of the sample. The sample's treatment or condition label, in plain terms: allogeneic hematopoietic cell transplantation with graft depleted of TCRalphabeta T cells and CD19 B cells.

Sequencing was performed on PBMCs, mostly from graft donor cells, taken 360 days after TCRalphabeta/CD19-depleted stem cell transplant. Source of these receptors: a male patient younger than 18 who had a stem cell transplant for acute lymphoblastic leukemia, so the T cells may come from the graft donor.

The table lists this clonotype with a few counts. The rearrangement joins TRBV12-3 or TRBV12-4 to TRBJ2-7; 7 bases align to TRBD1. CDR3 length equals 13 residues. Trimming removed 5 bases from V and 1 base from J; junction bases left unmatched: 2. The CDR3 DNA reads as TGTGCCAGCAGTCCGGACAGGTCCTACGAGCAGTACTTC. Protein: CASSPDRSYEQYF.

V usage is TRBV4-1 and J usage is TRBJ2-2; perhaps D is TRBD1 or TRBD2 (5 bases each). Trimming shortened V by 5 bases and J by 4 bases, and 14 bases separated the two germline ends. The CDR3 consists of 15 residues. Germline V gene data show CDR1 as MGHRA and CDR2 as YSYEKL. The CDR3, as DNA: TGCGCCAGCAGCATCCGAATGGGGACCACCGGGGAGCTGTTTTTT. It codes for CASSIRMGTTGELFF.

CDR3 in amino acids: CASSFFLPGPGELFF. CDR3 in DNA: TGTGCCAGCAGTTTCTTCCTCCCAGGACCCGGGGAGCTGTTTTTT. The chain is built from TRBV12-3 or TRBV12-4 and TRBJ2-2; the D is unclear. The germline V and J ends were trimmed by 3 bases and 6 bases, with 14 bases remaining between them. The CDR3 extends over 15 amino acids.

This clonotype has only a few counts. This chain connects TRBV12-3 or TRBV12-4 to TRBJ2-7; possibly TRBD1 for D (6 bases). V was cut by 7 bases and J by 2 bases, with 18 bases left in between. The length of the CDR3 is 15 residues. CDR3 protein: CASTSWKDSPYEQYF. CDR3 coding DNA: TGTGCCAGCACGTCCTGGAAGGACAGTCCCTACGAGCAGTACTTC.

The gene calls are TRBV4-3 and TRBJ1-1; no reliable D call. V was trimmed by 2 bases and J by 4 bases, leaving 14 bases between them. The CDR3 totals 15 residues. The germline V gene encodes CDR1 LGHNA and CDR2 YSLEER. CDR3 protein: CASSQSSFGGTEAFF. CDR3 bases: TGCGCCAGCAGCCAATCATCCTTTGGTGGCACTGAAGCTTTCTTT.